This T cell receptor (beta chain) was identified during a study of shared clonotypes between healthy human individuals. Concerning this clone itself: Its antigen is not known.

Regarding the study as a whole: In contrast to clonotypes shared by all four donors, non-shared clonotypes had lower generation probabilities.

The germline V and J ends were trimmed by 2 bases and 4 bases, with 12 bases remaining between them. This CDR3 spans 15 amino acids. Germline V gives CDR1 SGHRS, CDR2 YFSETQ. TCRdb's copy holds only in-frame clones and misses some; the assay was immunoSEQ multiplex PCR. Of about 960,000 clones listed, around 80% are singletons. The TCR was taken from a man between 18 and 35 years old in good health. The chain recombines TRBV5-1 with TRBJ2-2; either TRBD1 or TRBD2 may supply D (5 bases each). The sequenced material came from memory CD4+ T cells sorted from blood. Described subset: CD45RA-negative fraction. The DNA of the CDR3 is TGCGCCAGCAGCTTACCGACAGCGGCCACCGGGGAGCTGTTTTTT. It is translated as CASSLPTAATGELFF.